The sequence of this TCR beta chain was determined in a study of neurological immune-mediated disorders. TCRdb re-analysed the 5' RACE reads in MiXCR, keeping a single row per CDR3 protein. The table has about 21,000 distinct CDR3 sequences, less than 8% seen once. V lost 0 bases to trimming and J lost 5 bases, with 10 bases between them. The CDR3 consists of 14 residues. The V gene's germline CDR1 is SNHLY and CDR2 FYNNEI. This clonotype was detected many times. The chain links TRBV2 to TRBJ1-1, with unresolved D. This sequence originates from a man between 18 and 35 years old in good health. The sequencing sample was made of CD8+ T cells from blood. This CDR3 reads CASSEAGVWTEAFF. In DNA, the CDR3 is TGTGCCAGCAGTGAAGCGGGAGTTTGGACTGAAGCTTTCTTT.